This T cell receptor (beta chain) was recorded in a study of T cell clonality in common variable immunodeficiency. Study observations and caveats: The cause of increased CVID clonality remains unclear without subpopulation sequencing. Reportedly, TCR beta sequences from common variable immunodeficiency showed fewer deletions and N-nucleotide insertions. CVID patient heterogeneity limited repertoire-clinical complication correlations.

Note on this clone: Its antigen is undetermined. The CDR3 end falls 3 residues outside the read, so it is completed with the germline J gene.

The data were produced by immunoSEQ multiplex PCR, yet TCRdb's version contains in-frame clones alone and is incomplete. The data show about 28,000 clones, with none appearing a single time. Trimming took 0 bases from V and 6 from J, leaving 18 bases between them. The CDR3 covers 16 residues. Germline CDR1 SGHTA, CDR2 FQGTGA. Patients and controls were mostly of Caucasian heritage. For at least one year, all CVID subjects received replacement immunoglobulin. Sequencing was done on a sample of peripheral blood mononuclear cells. The rearrangement uses TRBV7-3 and TRBJ2-7; TRBD1 is a possible D gene (6 bases). The source is a human donor with common variable immunodeficiency. The CDR3: CASSLTPGRGGVEQYF. The CDR3 DNA, read in part, is TGTGCCAGCAGCTTAACCCCGGGGCGAGGGGGAGTCGAG.